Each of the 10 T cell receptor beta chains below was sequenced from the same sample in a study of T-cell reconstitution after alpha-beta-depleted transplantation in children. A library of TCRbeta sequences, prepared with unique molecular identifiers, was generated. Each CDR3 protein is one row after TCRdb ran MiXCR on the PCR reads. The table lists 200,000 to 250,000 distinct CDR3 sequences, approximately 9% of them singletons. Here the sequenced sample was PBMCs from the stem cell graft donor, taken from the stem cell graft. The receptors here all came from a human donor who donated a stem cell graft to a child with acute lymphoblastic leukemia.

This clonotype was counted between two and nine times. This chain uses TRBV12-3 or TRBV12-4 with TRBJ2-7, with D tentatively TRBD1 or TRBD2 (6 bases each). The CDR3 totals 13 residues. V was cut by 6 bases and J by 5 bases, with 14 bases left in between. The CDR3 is CASSTTGRNEQYF. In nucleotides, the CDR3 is TGTGCCAGCAGCACCACAGGGAGGAACGAGCAGTACTTC.

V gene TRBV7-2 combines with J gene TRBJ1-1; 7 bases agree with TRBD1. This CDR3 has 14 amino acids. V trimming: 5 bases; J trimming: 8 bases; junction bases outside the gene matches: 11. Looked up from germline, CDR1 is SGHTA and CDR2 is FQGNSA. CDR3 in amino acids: CASSPYRQGTEAFF. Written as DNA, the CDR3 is TGTGCCAGCAGCCCCTACCGACAGGGAACCGAAGCTTTCTTT. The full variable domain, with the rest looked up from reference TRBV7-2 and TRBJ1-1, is GAGVSQSPSNKVTEKGKDVELRCDPISGHTALYWYRQSLGQGLEFLIYFQGNSAPDKSGLPSDRFSAERTGGSVSTLTIQRTQQEDSAVYLCASSPYRQGTEAFFGQGTRLTVV.

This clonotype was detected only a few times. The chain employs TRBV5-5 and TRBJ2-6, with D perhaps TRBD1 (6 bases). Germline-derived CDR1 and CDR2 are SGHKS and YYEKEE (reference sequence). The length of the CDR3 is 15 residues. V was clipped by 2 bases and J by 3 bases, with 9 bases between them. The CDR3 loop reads CASSFYRVGANVLTF. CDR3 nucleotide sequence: TGTGCCAGCAGCTTCTACAGGGTTGGGGCCAACGTCCTGACTTTC.

The CDR3 reads CASSDLGFVEETQYF. In nucleotides, the CDR3 is TGCGCCAGCAGTGATTTGGGGTTCGTAGAGGAGACCCAGTACTTC. The V and J genes are TRBV10-2 and TRBJ2-5; D gene uncertain. Per the germline V gene, CDR1 is WSHSY and CDR2 is SAAADI. Deletions cut 3 bases from V and 5 bases from J, with 16 bases between. This CDR3 contains 15 residues.

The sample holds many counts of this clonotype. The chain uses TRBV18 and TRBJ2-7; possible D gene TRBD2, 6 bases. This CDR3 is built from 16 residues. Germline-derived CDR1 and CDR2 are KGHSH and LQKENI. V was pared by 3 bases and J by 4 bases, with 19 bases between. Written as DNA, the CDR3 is TGTGCCAGCTCACCTATACCCTTGGCGGGGAATTACGAGCAGTACTTC. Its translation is CASSPIPLAGNYEQYF.

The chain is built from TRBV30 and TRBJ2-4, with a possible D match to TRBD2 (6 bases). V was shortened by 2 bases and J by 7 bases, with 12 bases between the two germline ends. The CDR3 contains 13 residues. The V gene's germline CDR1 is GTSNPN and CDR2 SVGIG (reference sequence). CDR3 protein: CAWSRDFLNIQYF. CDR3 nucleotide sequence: TGTGCCTGGAGTAGGGACTTCTTGAACATTCAGTACTTC.

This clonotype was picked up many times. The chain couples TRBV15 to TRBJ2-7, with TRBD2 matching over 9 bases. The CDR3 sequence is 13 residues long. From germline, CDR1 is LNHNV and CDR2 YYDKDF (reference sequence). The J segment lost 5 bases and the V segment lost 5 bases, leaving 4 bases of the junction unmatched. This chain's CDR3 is CATSLRGGHEQYF. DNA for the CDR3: TGTGCCACCAGCTTGCGGGGGGGCCACGAGCAGTACTTC.

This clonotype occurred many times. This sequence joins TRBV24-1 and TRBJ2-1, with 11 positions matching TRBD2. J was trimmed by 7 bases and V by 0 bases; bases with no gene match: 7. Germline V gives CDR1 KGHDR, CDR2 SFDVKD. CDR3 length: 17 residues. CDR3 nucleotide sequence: TGTGCCACCAGTGATTTGCAATTAGCGGGGGGGAGAAATGAGCAGTTCTTC. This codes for CATSDLQLAGGRNEQFF.

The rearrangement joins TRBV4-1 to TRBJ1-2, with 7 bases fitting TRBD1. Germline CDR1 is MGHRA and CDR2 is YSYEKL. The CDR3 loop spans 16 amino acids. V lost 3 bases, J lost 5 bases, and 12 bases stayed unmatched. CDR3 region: CASSQGTGQTSYGYTF. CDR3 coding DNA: TGCGCCAGCAGCCAGGGGACGGGACAGACTAGTTATGGCTACACCTTC.

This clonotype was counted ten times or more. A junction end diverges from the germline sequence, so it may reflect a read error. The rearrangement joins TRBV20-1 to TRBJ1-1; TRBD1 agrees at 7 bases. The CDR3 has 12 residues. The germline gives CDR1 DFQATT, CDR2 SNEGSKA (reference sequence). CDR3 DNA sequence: TGCAGTGCTAGGACAGGGAACCCTGAAGCTTTCTTT. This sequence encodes CSARTGNPEAFF.